The 24 T cell receptor beta chains below come from one sample, sequenced in a study of blood T cell repertoires in COVID-19. Generated by immunoSEQ multiplex PCR, the TCRdb table keeps only in-frame clones and is missing some. This table holds more than 350,000 clones, 88% found once. The specimen sequenced was PBMCs or T cells enriched from blood (not recorded which). Every receptor here comes from a woman younger than 30 who had been exposed to COVID-19.

V is TRBV11-2 and J is TRBJ2-2; 8 bases match TRBD2. The CDR3 runs 17 residues. CDR1 and CDR2 from the germline V gene are SGHAT and FQNNGV. Germline trimming cut 5 bases from V and 5 bases from J; bases unmatched to any gene: 13. The CDR3 nucleotides read TGTGCCAGCAGCCAAGCGCTCGCGGGAGGAGGAACCGGGGAGCTGTTTTTT. It specifies CASSQALAGGGTGELFF.

The J gene is TRBJ1-1, the V gene TRBV5-1; D is unresolved. The V gene lost 0 bases and the J gene lost 1 base, with 7 bases spanning the gap. This CDR3 has 14 residues. The germline CDR1 and CDR2 sequences are SGHRS and YFSETQ. CDR3 DNA sequence: TGCGCCAGCAGCTTGGAAAACGGGAACACTGAAGCTTTCTTT. It codes for CASSLENGNTEAFF.

V gene TRBV7-2 combines with J gene TRBJ2-2; weak D call: TRBD2 (6 bases). CDR1 SGHTA and CDR2 FQGNSA come from the germline V gene. This CDR3 spans 15 amino acids. With 7 bases removed from V and 1 base from J, the gap between germline ends came to 13 bases. DNA of the CDR3: TGTGCCAGCATGCTAACCGGGAGGAACACCGGGGAGCTGTTTTTT. Amino acid sequence: CASMLTGRNTGELFF.

The chain links TRBV7-5 to TRBJ2-7; the table's D call of TRBD1 was not tested on the DNA. TRBV7-5 is tagged as a pseudogene. The CDR3 contains 15 residues. The CDR3 loop reads CARSLRGKSSYEQYF. Written as DNA, the CDR3 is TGTGCCAGAAGCTTAAGGGGTAAGAGCTCCTACGAGCAGTACTTC.

The V call is TRBV12-1, the J call TRBJ2-3; the table assigns TRBD2, which was not confirmed against the DNA. TRBV12-1 is deemed a pseudogene. This CDR3 spans 18 amino acids. CDR3 nucleotides: TGTGCCAGCAGCTTCCCAAAAGGAGCTAGCGGAAACACAGATACGCAGTATTTT. Amino acids: CASSFPKGASGNTDTQYF.

The chain is built from TRBV7-9 and TRBJ2-7; 8 nucleotides match TRBD2. CDR1 and CDR2 (germline): SEHNR, FQNEAQ (reference sequence). The CDR3 is 19 amino acids. V trimming: 0 bases; J trimming: 7 bases; junction bases outside the gene matches: 20. The CDR3 region is CASSLAGTSGVPPYGEQYF. DNA of the CDR3: TGTGCCAGCAGCTTAGCAGGCACTAGCGGAGTCCCCCCCTACGGGGAGCAGTACTTC.

The chain has TRBV3-1 (or the pseudogene TRBV3-2) and TRBJ1-2; D is unresolved. Germline V gene lookup returns CDR1 LGHDT and CDR2 YNNKEL (reference sequence). This CDR3 contains 15 residues. Trimming cost V 4 bases and J 8 bases, with 20 bases left between them. The CDR3 DNA reads TGTGCCAGCAGCCCGGACTTCCAAGGACTTGCCGGCTACACCTTC. It codes for CASSPDFQGLAGYTF.

V gene TRBV28 combines with J gene TRBJ1-3, with D possibly being TRBD1 (6 bases). The germline gives CDR1 MDHEN, CDR2 SYDVKM. The length of the CDR3 is 14 residues. The V and J ends lost 6 bases and 2 bases respectively, with 11 bases between them. The CDR3 DNA sequence: TGTGCCAGCAGCCTGTGGGACACTGGAAACACCATATATTTT. Translation gives CASSLWDTGNTIYF.

The chain joins TRBV6-5 to TRBJ1-4; possibly TRBD1 for D (5 bases). Germline V CDR1 and CDR2: MNHEY, SVGAGI. V lost 4 bases and J lost 8, with 17 bases in between. This CDR3 has 15 residues. CDR3: CASSSGQGGGEKLFF. The CDR3 region has the DNA TGTGCCAGCAGTTCGGGGCAGGGCGGGGGAGAAAAACTGTTTTTT.

This clone showed up just once. The gene calls are TRBV7-2 and TRBJ1-6, with 8 bases lining up with TRBD1. The V gene's germline CDR1 is SGHTA and CDR2 FQGNSA. The CDR3 extends over 16 amino acids. After removal of 1 base from V and 9 bases from J, the junction contained 8 bases not matched to a gene. The CDR3 region is CASSLVRAGGGSPLHF. Here the CDR3 DNA reads TGTGCCAGCAGCTTAGTAAGGGCAGGGGGCGGTTCACCCCTCCACTTT. Full variable domain (rest looked up from reference TRBV7-2 and TRBJ1-6): GAGVSQSPSNKVTEKGKDVELRCDPISGHTALYWYRQSLGQGLEFLIYFQGNSAPDKSGLPSDRFSAERTGGSVSTLTIQRTQQEDSAVYLCASSLVRAGGGSPLHFGNGTRLTVT.

The chain uses TRBV5-5 and TRBJ2-1; D is possibly TRBD2 (6 bases). From germline, CDR1 is SGHKS and CDR2 YYEKEE (reference sequence). The CDR3 length is 14 residues. Trimming took 2 bases from V and 5 from J, leaving 11 bases between them. The CDR3 DNA sequence: TGTGCCAGCAGCTTTCGGGACTTCAACAATGAGCAGTTCTTC. The encoded protein is CASSFRDFNNEQFF.

The rearrangement uses TRBV29-1 and TRBJ1-1; D gene uncertain. Germline CDR1 and CDR2: SQVTM and ANQGSEA. CDR3 length: 13 residues. The V end was cut by 1 base, the J end by 6 bases, with 12 bases between. CDR3 coding DNA: TGCAGCGTTGAAGGTACCCCCCGAGCTGAAGCTTTCTTT. Its protein product is CSVEGTPRAEAFF.

This rearrangement joins TRBV18 to TRBJ2-3; unclear D gene. Germline lookup yields CDR1 KGHSH and CDR2 LQKENI. The CDR3 contains 14 residues. The V and J ends lost 3 bases and 5 bases respectively, with 12 bases between them. The CDR3, as DNA: TGTGCCAGCTCACCGCCGGCTAGAATAGATACGCAGTATTTT. Translating it yields CASSPPARIDTQYF.

This clone was observed a few times. The chain employs TRBV6-5 and TRBJ1-2; D possibly corresponds to TRBD1 (5 bases). Germline V CDR1 and CDR2: MNHEY, SVGAGI. The CDR3 is made up of 14 amino acids. Trimming pared 0 bases from V and 8 bases from J, leaving 13 bases between. In DNA, the CDR3 is TGTGCCAGCAGTTACTCGCGCAGGGAAGGAGGCTACACCTTC. Translated, it gives CASSYSRREGGYTF.

The chain combines TRBV4-3 with TRBJ1-4; 9 bases line up with TRBD1. Unmatched junction bases numbered 7, after V lost 4 bases and J lost 7 bases. The CDR3 runs to 15 residues. The germline V gene encodes CDR1 LGHNA and CDR2 YSLEER. The CDR3 DNA follows: TGCGCCAGCAGCCCATTCGACAGGGGGAGTGAAAAACTGTTTTTT. Protein product: CASSPFDRGSEKLFF.

The chain uses TRBV9 and TRBJ2-3; 10 bases are shared with TRBD2. V was clipped by 0 bases and J by 10 bases; unmatched bases: 8. This CDR3 comprises 15 residues. The germline gives CDR1 SGDLS, CDR2 YYNGEE. The CDR3 is CASSVVESGGAAQYF. The CDR3 bases are TGTGCCAGCAGCGTAGTAGAAAGCGGGGGGGCAGCGCAGTATTTT.

This clone showed up just once. V is TRBV25-1 and J is TRBJ1-2, with D tentatively TRBD1 (6 bases). Trimming removed 2 bases from V and 8 bases from J, with 12 bases in between. The CDR3 contains 13 residues. Germline V CDR1 and CDR2: MGHDK, SYGVNS. The CDR3 is CASSEQGPKGYTF. In DNA, the CDR3 is TGTGCCAGCAGTGAACAGGGGCCCAAGGGCTACACCTTC.

This chain connects TRBV5-1 to TRBJ2-2, with TRBD2 matching 11 bases. The CDR3 runs to 19 residues. V shed 4 bases and J 1 base; nucleotides not matched to a gene: 12. Germline-derived CDR1 and CDR2 are SGHRS and YFSETQ. In nucleotides, the CDR3 is TGCGCCAGCAGCACTAGCGGGAGAAAATTAATTAAGAACACCGGGGAGCTGTTTTTT. Translating it yields CASSTSGRKLIKNTGELFF.

The DNA for the CDR3 is TGTGCCAGCAGGACGACAGAGAACACTGAAGCTTTCTTT. It yields the protein CASRTTENTEAFF. V gene TRBV12-3 or TRBV12-4 combines with J gene TRBJ1-1; tentatively, D is TRBD1 (5 bases). Trimming stripped 6 bases from V and 1 base from J, with 9 bases between. This CDR3 is built from 13 residues.

The rearrangement uses TRBV6-2 or TRBV6-3 and TRBJ1-5; TRBD1 is a possible D gene (5 bases). Germline V gene lookup returns CDR1 MNHEY and CDR2 SVGEGT. The CDR3 covers 16 residues. V was clipped by 3 bases and J by 0 bases, with 12 bases between them. The CDR3 region is CASSYVWGDSNQPQHF. In nucleotides, the CDR3 is TGTGCCAGCAGTTATGTTTGGGGGGATAGCAATCAGCCCCAGCATTTT.

The CDR3 DNA reads as TGTGCCAGCAGTTCGACACCCTACAATGAGCAGTTCTTC. As protein: CASSSTPYNEQFF. This chain links TRBV27 with TRBJ2-1; D not certain. The V end lost 4 bases, the J end lost 2 bases, and 6 bases lay between the germline ends. CDR3 length: 13 residues. Germline lookup yields CDR1 MNHEY and CDR2 SMNVEV (reference sequence).

The sample holds a few counts of this clone. The CDR3: CASSLTGADTEAFF. The CDR3 nucleotides read TGCGCCAGCAGCTTGACGGGTGCGGACACTGAAGCTTTCTTT. This sequence joins TRBV5-1 and TRBJ1-1; no firm D call. Trimming took off 1 base at V and 3 bases at J, with 10 bases between the two ends. This CDR3 has 14 residues. Germline V gene lookup returns CDR1 SGHRS and CDR2 YFSETQ. The full variable domain, completed using reference TRBV5-1 and TRBJ1-1, is KAGVTQTPRYLIKTRGQQVTLSCSPISGHRSVSWYQQTPGQGLQFLFEYFSETQRNKGNFPGRFSGRQFSNSRSEMNVSTLELGDSALYLCASSLTGADTEAFFGQGTRLTVV.

The V and J genes are TRBV21-1 and TRBJ1-4; the D call TRBD1 from the table was never checked on the DNA. TRBV21-1 counts as a pseudogene. This CDR3 comprises 22 residues. The CDR3 is CASSKALLGTYYFPRPNEKLFF. The DNA of the CDR3 is TGTGCCAGCAGCAAAGCGCTTTTGGGGACATACTACTTCCCCCGGCCGAATGAAAAACTGTTTTTT.

This sequence joins TRBV5-4 and TRBJ2-6; 8 bases are a match to TRBD2. J gave up 0 bases and V 4 bases, and 9 bases lay outside the gene matches. Germline V gene sequence: CDR1 SGHNT, CDR2 YYREEE (reference sequence). The CDR3 spans 18 residues. The CDR3 spells CASSPGGTVRSGANVLTF. The DNA for the CDR3 is TGTGCCAGCAGCCCGGGAGGGACTGTCCGCTCTGGGGCCAACGTCCTGACTTTC.